The text below deals with one TCR beta chain. The source of the sample is a study of blood T cell repertoires in COVID-19. V lost 1 base, J lost 10 bases, and 6 bases stayed unmatched. The germline gives CDR1 SNHLY, CDR2 FYNNEI. The CDR3 has 15 amino acids. Generated by immunoSEQ multiplex PCR, the TCRdb table keeps only in-frame clones and is missing some. The sample comprises around 92,000 clones, more than 75% of which are singletons, and roughly 25% rests with the top ten. The sample consisted of peripheral blood. This TCR was recovered from a human donor in a cohort sampled during active COVID-19. The chain combines TRBV2 with TRBJ2-1; 11 nucleotides line up with TRBD2. This chain's CDR3 is CASSEVSGGVGEQFF. The CDR3 coding sequence is TGTGCCAGCAGTGAAGTTAGCGGGGGGGTTGGGGAGCAGTTCTTC.